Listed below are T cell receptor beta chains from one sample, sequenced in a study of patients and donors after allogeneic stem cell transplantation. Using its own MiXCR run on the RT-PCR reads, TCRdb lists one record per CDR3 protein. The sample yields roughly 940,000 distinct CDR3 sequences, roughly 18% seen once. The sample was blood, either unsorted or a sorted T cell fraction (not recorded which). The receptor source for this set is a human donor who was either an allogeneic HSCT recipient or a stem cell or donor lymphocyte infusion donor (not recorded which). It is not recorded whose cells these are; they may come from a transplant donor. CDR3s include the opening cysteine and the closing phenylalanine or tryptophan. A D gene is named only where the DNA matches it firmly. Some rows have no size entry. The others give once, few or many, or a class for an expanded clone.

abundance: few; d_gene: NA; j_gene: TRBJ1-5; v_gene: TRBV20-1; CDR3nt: TGCAGTGCTAGAGGCCTAAGGGACCAGCCCCAGCATTTT; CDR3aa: CSARGLRDQPQHF
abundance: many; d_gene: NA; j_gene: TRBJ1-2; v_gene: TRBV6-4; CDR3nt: TGTGCCAGCGGCGGTTCTGGCTATGGCTACACCTTC; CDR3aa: CASGGSGYGYTF
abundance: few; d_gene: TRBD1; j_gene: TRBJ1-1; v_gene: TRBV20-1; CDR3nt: TGCAGTGCTAGAGACCGACAGGGGGATATTATCCCCGAAGCTTTCTTT; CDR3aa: CSARDRQGDIIPEAFF
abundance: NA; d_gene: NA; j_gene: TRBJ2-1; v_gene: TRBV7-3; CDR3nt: TGTGCCAGCAGCTTATTCTTCCTCTCCTACAATGAGCAGTTCTTC; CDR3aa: CASSLFFLSYNEQFF
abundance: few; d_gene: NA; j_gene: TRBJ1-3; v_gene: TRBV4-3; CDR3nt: TGCGCCAGCAGCCCAGCCCACGTCGGCTCTGGAAACACCATATATTTT; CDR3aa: CASSPAHVGSGNTIYF
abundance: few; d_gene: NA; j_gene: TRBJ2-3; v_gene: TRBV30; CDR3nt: TGTGCCTGGGTCTTCACAGATACGCAGTATTTT; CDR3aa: CAWVFTDTQYF
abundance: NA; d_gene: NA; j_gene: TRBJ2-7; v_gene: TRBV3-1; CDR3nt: TGTGCCAGCAGCCTGTCTGCGGGCCACGAGCAGTACTTC; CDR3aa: CASSLSAGHEQYF
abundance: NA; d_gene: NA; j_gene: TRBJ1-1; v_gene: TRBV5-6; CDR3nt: TGTGCCAGCAGCTTGTCGAGGCTGGAGCTTAACACTGAAGCTTTCTTT; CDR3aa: CASSLSRLELNTEAFF
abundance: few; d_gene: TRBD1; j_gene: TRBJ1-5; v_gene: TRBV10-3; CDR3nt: TGTGCCATCAGTGAAAATACAGGGGGCACTCAGCCCCAGCATTTT; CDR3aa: CAISENTGGTQPQHF
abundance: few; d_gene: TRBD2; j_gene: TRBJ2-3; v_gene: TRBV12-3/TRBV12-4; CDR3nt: TGTGCCAGCAGTTTTCGCGCTAGCGGGGGGACGGCAGATACGCAGTATTTT; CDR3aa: CASSFRASGGTADTQYF